This T cell receptor beta chain appears in the sequencing data of a study of blood T cell repertoires in COVID-19. Study summary: From the United States, Italy and Spain came samples of acute and convalescent COVID-19.

Methods used by the authors: It was from reference gene primer amplification that nucleated cell counts were estimated. Here immunoSEQ multiplex PCR was the method, and the copy in TCRdb shows in-frame clones only, minus some. That table is the source of V, J and clone size, and D and trimming were worked out from the DNA. The data hold around 360,000 clones, with 87% observed a single time. V was cut by 1 base and J by 7 bases, with 25 bases left in between. Germline loops: CDR1 MGHRA, CDR2 YSYEKL. The CDR3 is 19 amino acids. The sequence was collected from a woman in her twenties or thirties with COVID-19, enrolled during active disease. Sequencing input: peripheral blood. The rearrangement joins TRBV4-1 to TRBJ2-2; tentatively, D is TRBD2 (7 bases). The CDR3 bases are TGCGCCAGCAGCCAAGGGTCCGGGTGGAAGCAGGGGAGGGTCGGGGAGCTGTTTTTT. Its protein is CASSQGSGWKQGRVGELFF.